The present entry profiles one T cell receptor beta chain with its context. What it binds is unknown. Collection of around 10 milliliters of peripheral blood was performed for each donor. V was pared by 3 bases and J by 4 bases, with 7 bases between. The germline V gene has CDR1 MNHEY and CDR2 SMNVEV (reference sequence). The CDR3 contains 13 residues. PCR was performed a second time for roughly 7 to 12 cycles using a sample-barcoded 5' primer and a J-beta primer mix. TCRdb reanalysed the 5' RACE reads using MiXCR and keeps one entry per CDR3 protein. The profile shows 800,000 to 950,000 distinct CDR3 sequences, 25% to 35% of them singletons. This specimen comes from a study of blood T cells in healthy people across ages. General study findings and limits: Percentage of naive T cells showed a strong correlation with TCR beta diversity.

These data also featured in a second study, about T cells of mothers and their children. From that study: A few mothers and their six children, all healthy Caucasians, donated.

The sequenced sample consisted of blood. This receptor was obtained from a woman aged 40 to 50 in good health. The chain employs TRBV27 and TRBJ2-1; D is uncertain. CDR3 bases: TGTGCCAGCAGTTTCACTACATACAATGAGCAGTTCTTC. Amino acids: CASSFTTYNEQFF.